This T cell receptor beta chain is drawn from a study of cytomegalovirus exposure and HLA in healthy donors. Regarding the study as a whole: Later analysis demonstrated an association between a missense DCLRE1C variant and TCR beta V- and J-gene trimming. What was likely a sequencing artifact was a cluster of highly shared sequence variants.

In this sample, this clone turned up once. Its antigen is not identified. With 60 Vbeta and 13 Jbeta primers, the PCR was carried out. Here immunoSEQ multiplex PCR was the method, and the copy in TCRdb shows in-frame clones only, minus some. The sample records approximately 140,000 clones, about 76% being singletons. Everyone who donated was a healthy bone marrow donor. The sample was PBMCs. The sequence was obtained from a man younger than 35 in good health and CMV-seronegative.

CDR3 bases: TGTGCCAGCAGCTCCGACACAGGGAACTATGGCTACACCTTC. It is translated as CASSSDTGNYGYTF. The chain has TRBV7-2 and TRBJ1-2; D is perhaps TRBD1 (6 bases). Trimming stripped 4 bases from V and 2 bases from J, with 11 bases between. Per germline, CDR1 SGHTA and CDR2 FQGNSA. The CDR3 has 14 amino acids.